This entry describes one TCR beta chain. What it recognizes is unknown. This record belongs to a study of CD8+CD57+ T cells in acquired aplastic anemia. Study details: An average of about 3.2 ug of DNA was obtained from sorted CD4+ and CD8+ cells. Findings and limits, study-wide: About 29 sequences, all CD8+ CDR3, were shared between patients and controls. The study found no significant CD8+ Simpson's diversity difference between patients and controls.

The template used for profiling TCR beta VDJ and CDR3 was genomic DNA. From the reads, TCRdb called clonotypes with MiXCR, one entry per CDR3 protein. Counted here are approximately 130,000 distinct CDR3 sequences, roughly 55% occurring once; the ten biggest clones make up roughly 30%. CD8+CD57+ cell expansion had been shown by flow cytometry in patients chosen for sequencing. Each patient had severe acquired aplastic anemia. This CDR3 has 13 residues. Trimming took off 1 base at V and 8 bases at J, with 10 bases between the two ends. The germline V gene has CDR1 SGHKS and CDR2 YYEKEE (reference sequence).

Input material: sorted CD4+, CD8+, or CD8+CD57+ T cells (not recorded which) from PBMCs. The source of this sequence is a human donor with aplastic anemia. The rearrangement links TRBV5-5 to TRBJ1-3; tentative D call: TRBD1 (6 bases). CDR3 sequence (DNA): TGTGCCAGCAGCTTGCGGGGGCAGGACACCATATATTTT. This sequence encodes CASSLRGQDTIYF. The whole variable domain, remainder taken from reference TRBV5-5 and TRBJ1-3, is DAGVTQSPTHLIKTRGQQVTLRCSPISGHKSVSWYQQVLGQGPQFIFQYYEKEERGRGNFPDRFSARQFPNYSSELNVNALLLGDSALYLCASSLRGQDTIYFGEGSWLTVV.